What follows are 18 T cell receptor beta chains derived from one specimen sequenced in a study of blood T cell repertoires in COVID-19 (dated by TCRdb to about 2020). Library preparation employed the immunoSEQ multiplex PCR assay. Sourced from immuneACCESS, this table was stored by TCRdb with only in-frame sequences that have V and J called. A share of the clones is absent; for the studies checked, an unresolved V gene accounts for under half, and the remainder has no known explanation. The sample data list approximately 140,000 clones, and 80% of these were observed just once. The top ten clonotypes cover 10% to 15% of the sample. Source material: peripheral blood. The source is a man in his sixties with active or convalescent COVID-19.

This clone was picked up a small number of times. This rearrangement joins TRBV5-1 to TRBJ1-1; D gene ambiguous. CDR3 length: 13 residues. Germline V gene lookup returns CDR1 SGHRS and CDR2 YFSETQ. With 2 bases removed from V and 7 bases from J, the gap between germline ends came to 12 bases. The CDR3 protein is CASSLTGSSEAFF. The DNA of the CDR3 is TGCGCCAGCAGCTTAACCGGGTCTAGTGAAGCTTTCTTT.

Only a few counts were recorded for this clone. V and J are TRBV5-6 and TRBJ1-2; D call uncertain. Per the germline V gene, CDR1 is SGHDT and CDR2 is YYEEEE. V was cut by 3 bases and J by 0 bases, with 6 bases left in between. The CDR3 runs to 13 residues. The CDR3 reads CASSWRSNYGYTF. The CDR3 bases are TGTGCCAGCAGCTGGAGATCTAACTATGGCTACACCTTC. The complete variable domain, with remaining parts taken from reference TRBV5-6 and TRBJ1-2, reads DAGVTQSPTHLIKTRGQQVTLRCSPKSGHDTVSWYQQALGQGPQFIFQYYEEEERQRGNFPDRFSGHQFPNYSSELNVNALLLGDSALYLCASSWRSNYGYTFGSGTRLTVV.

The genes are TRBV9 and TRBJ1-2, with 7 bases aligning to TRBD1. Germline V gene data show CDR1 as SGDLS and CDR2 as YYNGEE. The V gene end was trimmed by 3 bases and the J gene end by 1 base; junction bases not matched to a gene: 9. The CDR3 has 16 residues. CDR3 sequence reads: CASSALGQLDNYGYTF. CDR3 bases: TGTGCCAGCAGCGCCTTGGGACAGCTCGATAACTATGGCTACACCTTC.

The CDR3 sequence: CASSLANRGLNQPQHF. Written as DNA, the CDR3 is TGTGCCAGCAGCTTAGCGAACAGGGGGCTTAATCAGCCCCAGCATTTT. This rearrangement joins TRBV7-9 to TRBJ1-5, with 9 positions matching TRBD1. J gave up 4 bases and V 0 bases, and 4 bases lay outside the gene matches. Looked up from germline, CDR1 is SEHNR and CDR2 is FQNEAQ (reference sequence). The CDR3 is made up of 16 amino acids.

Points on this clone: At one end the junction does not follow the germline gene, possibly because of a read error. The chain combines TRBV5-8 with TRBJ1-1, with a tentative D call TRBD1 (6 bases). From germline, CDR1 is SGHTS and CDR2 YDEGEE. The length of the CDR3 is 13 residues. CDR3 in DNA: TGTGCCAGCAGCTTGGCGCGATGGCAGGGGCGGATCTTT. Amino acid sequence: CASSLARWQGRIF.

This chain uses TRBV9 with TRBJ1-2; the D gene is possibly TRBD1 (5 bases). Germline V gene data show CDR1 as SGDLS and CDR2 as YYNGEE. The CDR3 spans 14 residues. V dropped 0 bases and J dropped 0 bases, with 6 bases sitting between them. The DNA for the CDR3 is TGTGCCAGCAGCGTAGAGACAGCTAACTATGGCTACACCTTC. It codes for CASSVETANYGYTF.

The DNA for the CDR3 is TGTGCTAGTGGCCCTCTACCGGGACTAGCGGGAGTGCGATCAGATACGCAGTATTTT. Protein: CASGPLPGLAGVRSDTQYF. The chain links TRBV12-5 to TRBJ2-3, with 14 bases that match TRBD2. V shed 6 bases and J 4 bases; nucleotides not matched to a gene: 15. CDR1 LGHNT and CDR2 FRNRAP come from the germline V gene. This CDR3 is 19 amino acids long.

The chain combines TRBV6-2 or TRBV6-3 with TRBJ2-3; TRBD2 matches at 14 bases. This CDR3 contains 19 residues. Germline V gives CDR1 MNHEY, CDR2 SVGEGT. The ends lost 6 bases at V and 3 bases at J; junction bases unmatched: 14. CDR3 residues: CASSKGLAGGARWTDTQYF. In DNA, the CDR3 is TGTGCCAGCAGCAAAGGACTAGCGGGAGGAGCTCGTTGGACAGATACGCAGTATTTT.

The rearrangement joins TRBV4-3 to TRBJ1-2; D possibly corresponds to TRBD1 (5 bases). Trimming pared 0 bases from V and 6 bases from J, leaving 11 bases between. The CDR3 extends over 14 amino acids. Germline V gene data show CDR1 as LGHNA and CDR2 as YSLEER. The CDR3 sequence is CASSQDRAGDGYTF. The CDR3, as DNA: TGCGCCAGCAGCCAAGACAGGGCTGGGGATGGCTACACCTTC.

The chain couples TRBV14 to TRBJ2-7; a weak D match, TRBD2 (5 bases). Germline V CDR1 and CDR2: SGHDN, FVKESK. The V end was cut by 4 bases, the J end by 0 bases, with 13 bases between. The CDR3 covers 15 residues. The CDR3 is CASSPRGTFSYEQYF. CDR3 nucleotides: TGTGCCAGCAGCCCCCGGGGAACGTTCTCCTACGAGCAGTACTTC. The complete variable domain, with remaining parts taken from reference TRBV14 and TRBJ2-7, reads EAGVTQFPSHSVIEKGQTVTLRCDPISGHDNLYWYRRVMGKEIKFLLHFVKESKQDESGMPNNRFLAERTGGTYSTLKVQPAELEDSGVYFCASSPRGTFSYEQYFGPGTRLTVT.

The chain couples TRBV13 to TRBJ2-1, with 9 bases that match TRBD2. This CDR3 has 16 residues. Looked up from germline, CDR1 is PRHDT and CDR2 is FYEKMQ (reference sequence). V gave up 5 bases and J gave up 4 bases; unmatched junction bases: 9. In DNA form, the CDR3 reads TGTGCCAGCAGCCACATAGCGGGAGTAGGGTACAATGAGCAGTTCTTC. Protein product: CASSHIAGVGYNEQFF.

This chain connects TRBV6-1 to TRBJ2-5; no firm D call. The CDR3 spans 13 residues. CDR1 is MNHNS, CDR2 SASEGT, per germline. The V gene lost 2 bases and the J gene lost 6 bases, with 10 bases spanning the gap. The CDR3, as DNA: TGTGCCAGCAGTGAATTGTTTGGGCAGACCCAGTACTTC. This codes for CASSELFGQTQYF.

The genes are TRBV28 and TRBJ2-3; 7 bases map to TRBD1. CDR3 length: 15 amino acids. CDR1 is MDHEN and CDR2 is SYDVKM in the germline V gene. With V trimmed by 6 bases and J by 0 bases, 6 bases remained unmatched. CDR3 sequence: CASRSGTVSTDTQYF. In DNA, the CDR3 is TGTGCCAGCAGGTCAGGGACAGTGAGCACAGATACGCAGTATTTT.

The chain's CDR3 is CASSSTSPNYNEQFF. The CDR3 DNA reads as TGCGCCAGCAGCTCGACTAGCCCTAACTACAATGAGCAGTTCTTC. The chain employs TRBV5-1 and TRBJ2-1; 7 bases are shared with TRBD2. The CDR3 consists of 15 residues. From germline, CDR1 is SGHRS and CDR2 YFSETQ. Trimming at V came to 3 bases and at J to 3 bases, leaving 6 bases not matched to a gene.

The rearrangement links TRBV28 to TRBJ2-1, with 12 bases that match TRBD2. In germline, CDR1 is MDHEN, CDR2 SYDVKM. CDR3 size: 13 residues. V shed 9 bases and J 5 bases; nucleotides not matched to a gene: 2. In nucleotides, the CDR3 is TGTGCCAGTCTAGCGGGAGGGGACAATGAGCAGTTCTTC. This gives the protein CASLAGGDNEQFF. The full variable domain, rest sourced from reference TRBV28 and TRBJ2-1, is DVKVTQSSRYLVKRTGEKVFLECVQDMDHENMFWYRQDPGLGLRLIYFSYDVKMKEKGDIPEGYSVSREKKERFSLILESASTNQTSMYLCASLAGGDNEQFFGPGTRLTVL.

The CDR3, as DNA: TGTGCCAGCAGCTCGGACAGAACCTCTGGAAACACCATATATTTT. Residues: CASSSDRTSGNTIYF. This chain uses TRBV5-5 with TRBJ1-3, with D perhaps TRBD1 (6 bases). CDR1 and CDR2 from the germline V gene are SGHKS and YYEKEE (reference sequence). The CDR3 has 15 amino acids. V was cut by 3 bases and J by 0 bases, with 10 bases left in between.

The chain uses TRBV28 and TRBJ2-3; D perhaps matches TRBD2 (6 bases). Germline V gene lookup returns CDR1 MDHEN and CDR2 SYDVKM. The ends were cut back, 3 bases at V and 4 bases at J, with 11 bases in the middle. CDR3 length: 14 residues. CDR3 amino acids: CASSFRLVADTQYF. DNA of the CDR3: TGTGCCAGCAGTTTTCGACTAGTCGCAGATACGCAGTATTTT. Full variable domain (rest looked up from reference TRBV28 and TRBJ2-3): DVKVTQSSRYLVKRTGEKVFLECVQDMDHENMFWYRQDPGLGLRLIYFSYDVKMKEKGDIPEGYSVSREKKERFSLILESASTNQTSMYLCASSFRLVADTQYFGPGTRLTVL.

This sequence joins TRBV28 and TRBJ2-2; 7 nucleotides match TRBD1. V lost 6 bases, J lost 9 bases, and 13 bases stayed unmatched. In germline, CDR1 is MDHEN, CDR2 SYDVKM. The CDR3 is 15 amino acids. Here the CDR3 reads CASSRPLEGARELFF. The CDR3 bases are TGTGCCAGCAGCCGTCCTCTTGAGGGGGCCCGGGAGCTGTTTTTT.